This T cell receptor (beta chain) was observed in a study of response to subunit inactivated influenza vaccine. TCRdb recomputed calls from the RT-PCR reads with MiXCR, one row per CDR3 protein. The profile covers about 620,000 distinct CDR3 sequences, with approximately 10% appearing a single time and 9.5% to 11% taken by the ten largest. There are 15 residues in the CDR3. The V and J ends lost 4 bases and 2 bases respectively, with 11 bases between them. These sequences were also reported in another study, on T cells expressing NK-cell markers. That work adds: Scientists made TCR beta cDNA using 5'RACE template switching with UMIs.

The sequence was collected from a man between 45 and 60 years old who received an inactivated influenza vaccine. This sequence joins TRBV12-3 or TRBV12-4 and TRBJ2-2; possibly TRBD2 for D (7 bases). Sequencing used PBMCs from blood, obtained on the day of vaccination. Here the CDR3 DNA reads TGTGCCAGCAGTTGGCGGGGGCGCAACACCGGGGAGCTGTTTTTT. Its protein product is CASSWRGRNTGELFF.